Listed below are T cell receptor beta chains from one sample, sequenced in a study of cytomegalovirus exposure and HLA in healthy donors. Sequencing was performed with immunoSEQ multiplex PCR; in TCRdb, only in-frame clones are kept and a portion is missing. The profile shows around 100,000 clones, about four fifths of them singletons. The specimen was PBMCs. These receptors came from a young man in good health and CMV-seropositive. Both conserved end residues are part of each CDR3. The order of the fields is V gene, J gene, clone size, D gene, CDR3 DNA, CDR3 protein. D genes are given only for firm matches. Expanded clones get a size class; other rows say once, few or many, or leave the size out.

TRBV5-1,TRBJ2-1,few,.,TGCGCCAGCAGCTTGGGGCCTACTAGTATCGATGAGCAGTTCTTC,CASSLGPTSIDEQFF
TRBV2,TRBJ2-5,.,TRBD2,TGTGCCAGCGGGCGGGGGGGTCTGGAGACCCAGTACTTC,CASGRGGLETQYF
TRBV11-2,TRBJ2-1,once,.,TGTGCCAGCAGCTCGTGGAGGAGCTCCTACAATGAGCAGTTCTTC,CASSSWRSSYNEQFF
TRBV18,TRBJ2-2,.,TRBD1,TGTGCCAGCTCCCCCCAGGGGGCATTTACCGGGGAGCTGTTTTTT,CASSPQGAFTGELFF
TRBV18,TRBJ2-1,once,TRBD2,TGTGCCAGCTCACCACGGACTAGCGAATACAATGAGCAGTTCTTC,CASSPRTSEYNEQFF
TRBV5-1,TRBJ2-1,.,TRBD2,TGCGCCAGCAGAGGACTAGCCGCTTCCTACAATGAGCAGTTCTTC,CASRGLAASYNEQFF
TRBV13,TRBJ2-2,many,.,TGTGCCAGCAGCCCAATCATGAACACCGGGGAGCTGTTTTTT,CASSPIMNTGELFF
TRBV14,TRBJ2-7,.,TRBD1,TGTGCCAGCAGCCAGGGGGGACAGGGTTGGAGCTACGAGCAGTACTTC,CASSQGGQGWSYEQYF
TRBV5-5,TRBJ2-5,.,TRBD2,TGTGCCAGCAGCCTTAGCGGGGGGGCCTGGGAGACCCAGTACTTC,CASSLSGGAWETQYF
TRBV18,TRBJ2-5,.,TRBD1,TGTGCCAGCTCACCACGAGCCCCTACAGGGGACGGGGAGACCCAGTACTTC,CASSPRAPTGDGETQYF
TRBV27,TRBJ2-5,.,.,TGTGCCAGCAGCAATCAGGGGGGATGGGAGACCCAGTACTTC,CASSNQGGWETQYF
TRBV5-1,TRBJ2-1,.,.,TGCGCCAGCAGCTTGGCCCAGGAAGGGGTGTCCTACAATGAGCAGTTCTTC,CASSLAQEGVSYNEQFF
TRBV27,TRBJ2-7,.,TRBD1,TGTGCCAGCAGTTTAAACAGGGGCCACGAGCAGTACTTC,CASSLNRGHEQYF
TRBV14,TRBJ1-1,.,TRBD1,TGTGCCAGCAGCCAAGAAAGGCCAGGGGGATCCCCGCTGAACACTGAAGCTTTCTTT,CASSQERPGGSPLNTEAFF
TRBV6-5,TRBJ2-2,.,.,TGTGCCAGCAGCGATACTAACACCGGGGAGCTGTTTTTT,CASSDTNTGELFF
TRBV7-9,TRBJ2-3,once,.,TGTGCCAGCAGCGCGACGGGTTTGGGCACAGATACGCAGTATTTT,CASSATGLGTDTQYF
TRBV11-2,TRBJ1-4,.,.,TGTGCCAGCAGCTTAGACAGGGGTAATGAAAAACTGTTTTTT,CASSLDRGNEKLFF
TRBV9,TRBJ2-7,few,TRBD1,TGTGCCAGCAGCGCCGGACAGGGACGAACCTACGAGCAGTACTTC,CASSAGQGRTYEQYF
TRBV28,TRBJ1-5,.,.,TGTGCCAGCAGTTTACACCAGGACGGGACCCAGCATTTT,CASSLHQDGTQHF
TRBV2,TRBJ2-3,.,.,TGTGCCAGCACCCGTGGAGTAGATACGCAGTATTTT,CASTRGVDTQYF